What follows describes a single T cell receptor (beta chain). Trimming removed 7 bases from V and 4 bases from J; junction bases left unmatched: 13. The CDR3 has 19 amino acids. The germline V gene has CDR1 MNHEY and CDR2 SMNVEV (reference sequence). This record comes from a study of blood T cell repertoires in COVID-19. Turning to the study itself: Acute-phase and convalescent COVID-19 samples originated in the United States, Italy and Spain.

Researchers sorted participants into cohorts using their self-reported clinical history. Here immunoSEQ multiplex PCR was the method, and the copy in TCRdb shows in-frame clones only, minus some. Of 150,000 to 200,000 clones in the sample, about 88% were seen once. The TCR originated in a woman aged 18-29 years who had recovered from COVID-19. The material sequenced was PBMCs or T cells enriched from blood (not recorded which). This rearrangement joins TRBV27 to TRBJ2-1; 16 nucleotides match TRBD2. In DNA form, the CDR3 reads TGTGCCAGCACCGCCGGGACTAGCGGGAGGGCCGGGCTTTACAATGAGCAGTTCTTC. Translation gives CASTAGTSGRAGLYNEQFF.